What follows are 21 T cell receptor beta chains derived from one specimen sequenced in a study of blood T cell repertoires in COVID-19. Using immunoSEQ multiplex PCR, the repertoire was profiled, and TCRdb retains in-frame clones only, with some absent. Found here are over 200,000 clones, approximately 85% of them singletons; the top ten hold about 7.3%. Sequencing input: peripheral blood. These receptors originate from a woman in her forties or fifties with active or convalescent COVID-19.

CDR3 in amino acids: CSVGLLNEQFF. DNA for the CDR3: TGCAGCGTTGGACTGCTCAATGAGCAGTTCTTC. The chain employs TRBV29-1 and TRBJ2-1; no definite D call. Trimming took 4 bases from V and 6 from J, leaving 7 bases between them. CDR1 and CDR2 from the germline V gene are SQVTM and ANQGSEA. The length of the CDR3 is 11 residues.

This clone was observed a handful of times. The chain employs TRBV19 and TRBJ1-1; 7 bases map to TRBD1. The germline V gene encodes CDR1 LNHDA and CDR2 SQIVND (reference sequence). The CDR3 covers 15 residues. Trimming took 4 bases from V and 11 from J; bases not matched to a gene: 16. CDR3 sequence reads: CASSTGDRLFVQAFF. The CDR3 DNA follows: TGTGCCAGTAGTACAGGGGACAGATTATTTGTCCAGGCTTTCTTT.

The chain is built from TRBV29-1 and TRBJ1-5; maybe TRBD1 (5 bases). The CDR3 spans 13 residues. The germline gives CDR1 SQVTM, CDR2 ANQGSEA. The V end was cut by 6 bases, the J end by 4 bases, with 13 bases between. CDR3 protein: CSVMFGGNQPQHF. The CDR3, as DNA: TGCAGCGTGATGTTCGGGGGTAATCAGCCCCAGCATTTT.

The rearrangement joins TRBV4-1 to TRBJ1-2, with 9 bases lining up with TRBD1. The CDR3 extends over 16 amino acids. Germline CDR1 and CDR2: MGHRA and YSYEKL. The V gene end was trimmed by 1 base and the J gene end by 4 bases; junction bases not matched to a gene: 7. CDR3 amino acids: CASSQGRDRAFYGYTF. DNA of the CDR3: TGCGCCAGCAGCCAAGGGAGGGACAGGGCGTTCTATGGCTACACCTTC.

The V gene is TRBV24-1, the J gene TRBJ1-5, with unresolved D. The V end lost 1 base, the J end lost 6 bases, and 9 bases lay between the germline ends. Germline CDR1 KGHDR, CDR2 SFDVKD. CDR3 length: 14 residues. Here the CDR3 DNA reads TGTGCCACCAGTGATTTCGGCCCAGGTCAGCCCCAGCATTTT. Residues: CATSDFGPGQPQHF.

The table lists this clone with many counts. This chain joins TRBV20-1 and TRBJ1-1; a weak D match, TRBD1 (6 bases). Trimming removed 0 bases from V and 8 bases from J, with 7 bases in between. Germline V lookup: CDR1 DFQATT, CDR2 SNEGSKA (reference sequence). The CDR3 runs to 11 residues. The CDR3 sequence: CSARDQGEAFF. The CDR3 nucleotides are TGCAGTGCTAGAGATCAGGGGGAAGCTTTCTTT.

The chain is built from TRBV4-2 and TRBJ1-3; TRBD1 might be the D (6 bases). V gave up 1 base and J gave up 0 bases, with 13 bases separating them. The germline V gene encodes CDR1 LGHNA and CDR2 YNFKEQ. The CDR3 sequence is 17 residues long. As DNA, the CDR3 is TGTGCCAGCAGCCAAGGGGAGCTGACAGGCTCTGGAAACACCATATATTTT. This translates into CASSQGELTGSGNTIYF.

J is TRBJ1-1 and V is TRBV4-2, with D possibly TRBD1 on 6 matching bases. The V end was cut by 0 bases, the J end by 1 base, with 6 bases between. Germline CDR1 LGHNA, CDR2 YNFKEQ. This CDR3 has 14 residues. CDR3 protein: CASSQEDRNTEAFF. The CDR3 region has the DNA TGTGCCAGCAGCCAAGAGGACAGGAACACTGAAGCTTTCTTT.

The genes are TRBV19 and TRBJ2-6; maybe TRBD2 (7 bases). Germline V gene data show CDR1 as LNHDA and CDR2 as SQIVND (reference sequence). The length of the CDR3 is 17 residues. Trimming took off 7 bases at V and 8 bases at J, with 24 bases between the two ends. The chain's CDR3 is CASKEGGTQTRTNVLTF. The CDR3 nucleotides read TGTGCCAGTAAAGAGGGGGGGACCCAAACTCGGACCAACGTCCTGACTTTC.

The chain couples TRBV28 to TRBJ2-7; 8 positions match TRBD2. Looked up from germline, CDR1 is MDHEN and CDR2 is SYDVKM. J gave up 0 bases and V 5 bases, and 15 bases lay outside the gene matches. The CDR3 contains 18 residues. For the CDR3, the DNA is TGTGCCAGCAGTGCCCGGCGGGGGGCGGCGGTAAGCTCCTACGAGCAGTACTTC. This gives the protein CASSARRGAAVSSYEQYF.

The chain uses TRBV28 and TRBJ1-5, with D possibly being TRBD1 (5 bases). The germline V gene encodes CDR1 MDHEN and CDR2 SYDVKM. The CDR3 contains 12 residues. CDR3 nucleotides: TGTGCTTGGCAGGGAAGCAATCAGCCCCAGCATTTT. Its translation is CAWQGSNQPQHF.

This chain joins TRBV19 and TRBJ1-1, with a possible D match to TRBD1 (5 bases). CDR3 length equals 15 residues. Germline assignment: CDR1 LNHDA and CDR2 SQIVND (reference sequence). V lost 6 bases to trimming and J lost 5 bases, with 19 bases between them. The CDR3 protein is CASSPPGRKKTEAFF. The CDR3 DNA is TGTGCCAGTAGCCCGCCAGGGAGGAAGAAGACTGAAGCTTTCTTT.

This clone was detected only once. The chain joins TRBV27 to TRBJ1-3; tentative D call: TRBD1 (6 bases). This CDR3 has 15 residues. The ends were cut back, 3 bases at V and 2 bases at J, with 11 bases in the middle. CDR1 and CDR2 (germline): MNHEY, SMNVEV (reference sequence). CDR3 sequence: CASSLGGGTGNTIYF. CDR3 nucleotide sequence: TGTGCCAGCAGTTTGGGAGGGGGTACTGGAAACACCATATATTTT.

This rearrangement joins TRBV5-1 to TRBJ2-2, with 13 bases aligning to TRBD2. This CDR3 has 17 residues. Unmatched junction bases numbered 10, after V lost 4 bases and J lost 7 bases. Germline CDR1 is SGHRS and CDR2 is YFSETQ. The CDR3 region has the DNA TGCGCCAGCAGCCCCGGTACTAGCGGGAGGGCCAACGGGGAGCTGTTTTTT. This encodes CASSPGTSGRANGELFF.

The CDR3: CARQGDIGELFF. Written as DNA, the CDR3 is TGTGCCAGACAGGGGGATATCGGGGAGCTGTTTTTT. The rearrangement links TRBV21-1 to TRBJ2-2; the table gives TRBD1 as D, unverified against the DNA. TRBV21-1 is a known pseudogene. There are 12 residues in the CDR3.

This sequence joins TRBV11-3 and TRBJ2-3, with 8 bases lining up with TRBD2. CDR3 length equals 13 residues. J gave up 8 bases and V 2 bases, and 3 bases lay outside the gene matches. Germline CDR1 and CDR2: SGHNT and YENEEA. DNA of the CDR3: TGTGCCAGCAGCTTACTGAGCGGGAGTACGCAGTATTTT. Translating gives CASSLLSGSTQYF.

The CDR3 DNA reads TGTGCCAGTACCTCCGGGACAGGGGGTTTGAACACTGAAGCTTTCTTT. Its translation is CASTSGTGGLNTEAFF. The chain recombines TRBV19 with TRBJ1-1, with TRBD1 matching 11 bases. Unmatched junction bases numbered 7, after V lost 7 bases and J lost 0 bases. CDR1 is LNHDA and CDR2 is SQIVND in the germline V gene (reference sequence). This CDR3 has 16 residues.

CDR3 in DNA: TGTGCCAGCTCCGGGGGTTACTATAATTCACCCCTCCACTTT. It is translated as CASSGGYYNSPLHF. The chain couples TRBV7-3 to TRBJ1-6; weak D call: TRBD1 (5 bases). CDR1 and CDR2 from the germline V gene are SGHTA and FQGTGA. V lost 8 bases, J lost 3 bases, and 11 bases lay in between. There are 14 residues in the CDR3.

The rearrangement joins TRBV19 to TRBJ1-2; 9 bases map to TRBD1. With V trimmed by 6 bases and J by 9 bases, 5 bases remained unmatched. This CDR3 has 12 residues. Germline CDR1 LNHDA, CDR2 SQIVND (reference sequence). The CDR3 nucleotides are TGTGCCAGTAGCGGGACAGGGCGAAGCTACACCTTC. Protein product: CASSGTGRSYTF.

The chain joins TRBV5-1 to TRBJ1-5, with 8 positions matching TRBD1. Per the germline V gene, CDR1 is SGHRS and CDR2 is YFSETQ. The CDR3 runs 17 residues. V was pared by 0 bases and J by 4 bases, with 9 bases of the junction left unmatched. The CDR3 is CASSLGQGALLNQPQHF. In nucleotides, the CDR3 is TGCGCCAGCAGCTTGGGGCAGGGGGCCCTTCTGAATCAGCCCCAGCATTTT. The full variable domain, completed using reference TRBV5-1 and TRBJ1-5, is KAGVTQTPRYLIKTRGQQVTLSCSPISGHRSVSWYQQTPGQGLQFLFEYFSETQRNKGNFPGRFSGRQFSNSRSEMNVSTLELGDSALYLCASSLGQGALLNQPQHFGDGTRLSIL.

The chain uses TRBV28 and TRBJ1-5, with D unclear. The germline V and J ends were trimmed by 6 bases and 2 bases, with 14 bases remaining between them. CDR1 and CDR2 (germline): MDHEN, SYDVKM. This CDR3 region has 15 residues. Here the CDR3 reads CASRMDGLGNQPQHF. CDR3 nucleotide sequence: TGTGCCAGCAGGATGGACGGACTGGGCAATCAGCCCCAGCATTTT.